Below, 3 T cell receptor beta chains from the same sample are listed, as sequenced in a study of cytomegalovirus exposure and HLA in healthy donors. Amplification used 60 Vbeta primers and 13 Jbeta primers. The repertoire was sequenced with immunoSEQ multiplex PCR; TCRdb's copy has only in-frame clones and lacks some. The sample has 75,000 to 90,000 clones; around 84% are singletons. Sequenced material: PBMCs. Source of these receptors: a man aged 35 to 55 in good health and CMV-seropositive.

This chain links TRBV19 with TRBJ2-1, with a weak D call TRBD2 (6 bases). The germline V gene has CDR1 LNHDA and CDR2 SQIVND (reference sequence). Trimming took off 6 bases at V and 3 bases at J, with 9 bases between the two ends. The CDR3 has 13 residues. The CDR3 loop is CASSGSIYNEQFF. CDR3 DNA sequence: TGTGCCAGTAGCGGGAGCATCTACAATGAGCAGTTCTTC. The variable domain in full, completed from reference TRBV19 and TRBJ2-1, reads DGGITQSPKYLFRKEGQNVTLSCEQNLNHDAMYWYRQDPGQGLRLIYYSQIVNDFQKGDIAEGYSVSREKKESFPLTVTSAQKNPTAFYLCASSGSIYNEQFFGPGTRLTVL.

This chain uses TRBV6-1 with TRBJ2-7; TRBD1 aligns across 9 bases. The germline CDR1 and CDR2 sequences are MNHNS and SASEGT. J lost 3 bases, V lost 6 bases, and 3 bases had no gene match. The CDR3 is 13 amino acids. CDR3 nucleotides: TGTGCCAGCAGCAGGACAGGGGTCTACGAGCAGTACTTC. Translation: CASSRTGVYEQYF.

The genes are TRBV5-1 and TRBJ1-5; no clear D. V dropped 0 bases and J dropped 4 bases, with 5 bases sitting between them. The CDR3 loop spans 13 amino acids. The germline CDR1 and CDR2 sequences are SGHRS and YFSETQ. Here the CDR3 reads CASSLGPNQPQHF. Here the CDR3 DNA reads TGCGCCAGCAGCTTGGGGCCGAATCAGCCCCAGCATTTT.